Included here is one T cell receptor (beta chain) sequence, with context. Original handling: Estimation of nucleated cell counts was performed using reference gene primer amplification. Sequenced by immunoSEQ multiplex PCR; TCRdb stores in-frame clones only, minus some. V and J calls plus clone size are reproduced from that table; the DNA served to infer D and trimming. The sample contains 75,000 to 95,000 clones, 88% of which appear only once. The germline V and J ends were trimmed by 1 base and 6 bases, with 15 bases remaining between them. The CDR3 has 15 amino acids. The germline CDR1 and CDR2 sequences are SGHVS and FQNEAQ. The data derive from a study of blood T cell repertoires in COVID-19.

The specimen sequenced was peripheral blood. The TCR was taken from a woman aged 80 or over with acute or convalescent COVID-19. The rearrangement uses TRBV7-8 and TRBJ1-2; no firm D call. CDR3 region: CASSLGGGYRNGYTF. The CDR3 nucleotides are TGTGCCAGCAGCTTAGGGGGAGGGTATCGTAATGGCTACACCTTC. Full variable domain (missing parts from reference TRBV7-8 and TRBJ1-2): GAGVSQSPRYKVAKRGQDVALRCDPISGHVSLFWYQQALGQGPEFLTYFQNEAQLDKSGLPSDRFFAERPEGSVSTLKIQRTQQEDSAVYLCASSLGGGYRNGYTFGSGTRLTVV.